Shown below are 20 T cell receptor beta chains from a single sample sequenced in a study of PD-1 blockade in classical Hodgkin lymphoma. Produced via immunoSEQ multiplex PCR; TCRdb's table is partial and in-frame only. The data hold about 98,000 clones, with more than 90% observed a single time. All trial patients relapsed after autologous stem cell transplantation. The sequences come from peripheral blood mononuclear cells (PBMCs), collected at baseline. All receptors derive from a human donor with classical Hodgkin lymphoma.

The V gene is TRBV7-9, the J gene TRBJ2-5; TRBD2 might be the D (6 bases). Germline-derived CDR1 and CDR2 are SEHNR and FQNEAQ (reference sequence). Trimming pared 4 bases from V and 5 bases from J, leaving 17 bases between. This CDR3 region has 15 residues. CDR3 amino acids: CASSSGTAGWETQYF. CDR3 DNA: TGTGCCAGCAGCTCCGGGACCGCGGGATGGGAGACCCAGTACTTC.

J is TRBJ1-4 and V is TRBV19, with D unclear. Per germline, CDR1 LNHDA and CDR2 SQIVND (reference sequence). Trimming took off 3 bases at V and 6 bases at J, with 5 bases between the two ends. This CDR3 spans 12 amino acids. This chain's CDR3 is CASSIMHEKLFF. In DNA form, the CDR3 reads TGTGCCAGTAGTATTATGCATGAAAAACTGTTTTTT.

The gene calls are TRBV10-2 and TRBJ2-3; D ambiguous. CDR1 WSHSY and CDR2 SAAADI come from the germline V gene. The CDR3 loop spans 17 amino acids. V lost 1 base, J lost 2 bases, and 16 bases lay in between. CDR3 sequence (DNA): TGCGCCAGCAGTGAGTTCGGTACTTCCTTATCCACAGATACGCAGTATTTT. As protein: CASSEFGTSLSTDTQYF.

V usage is TRBV5-1 and J usage is TRBJ1-1, with D possibly matching TRBD1 (5 bases). The V gene's germline CDR1 is SGHRS and CDR2 YFSETQ. The V and J ends lost 0 bases and 4 bases respectively, with 16 bases between them. The length of the CDR3 is 16 residues. CDR3 sequence reads: CASSLEVPSRGTEAFF. CDR3 sequence (DNA): TGCGCCAGCAGCTTGGAGGTCCCGTCTAGGGGCACTGAAGCTTTCTTT.

V usage is TRBV13 and J usage is TRBJ2-7; 11 nucleotides match TRBD1. Germline V gene data show CDR1 as PRHDT and CDR2 as FYEKMQ (reference sequence). The CDR3 is 18 amino acids. V lost 5 bases to trimming and J lost 2 bases; unmatched junction nucleotides: 14. As DNA, the CDR3 is TGTGCCAGCAGCGCCCAGGGAAAGGGACAGGGGGTACCCTACGAGCAGTACTTC. Protein sequence: CASSAQGKGQGVPYEQYF.

V is TRBV9 and J is TRBJ2-1, with D possibly TRBD2 on 6 matching bases. With 0 bases removed from V and 0 bases from J, the gap between germline ends came to 10 bases. The CDR3 has 16 residues. Germline V lookup: CDR1 SGDLS, CDR2 YYNGEE. CDR3 nucleotides: TGTGCCAGCAGCGTAGGGGTGGGAGGCTCCTACAATGAGCAGTTCTTC. Translated: CASSVGVGGSYNEQFF.

The chain recombines TRBV7-3 with TRBJ2-2; tentative D call: TRBD1 (6 bases). This CDR3 spans 16 amino acids. Germline V gene lookup returns CDR1 SGHTA and CDR2 FQGTGA. V was shortened by 4 bases and J by 4 bases, with 16 bases between the two germline ends. The CDR3 here is CASSSPSAQGTGELFF. The CDR3 DNA is TGTGCCAGCAGCTCCCCGTCTGCACAGGGCACCGGGGAGCTGTTTTTT.

The chain recombines TRBV4-1 with TRBJ2-7, with 7 bases fitting TRBD2. The V gene's germline CDR1 is MGHRA and CDR2 YSYEKL. Unmatched junction bases numbered 8, after V lost 1 base and J lost 2 bases. This CDR3 spans 16 amino acids. Written as DNA, the CDR3 is TGCGCCAGCAGCCAAGCTCATACGGGACTAACCTACGAGCAGTACTTC. This codes for CASSQAHTGLTYEQYF.

The V call is TRBV28, the J call TRBJ1-2; the D gene is possibly TRBD1 (5 bases). V was pared by 2 bases and J by 8 bases, with 15 bases between. The CDR3 has 14 residues. Germline values: CDR1 MDHEN, CDR2 SYDVKM. The CDR3 region is CASSLGLQGGGYTF. The CDR3 bases are TGTGCCAGCAGTTTAGGTTTGCAGGGCGGAGGCTACACCTTC.

V and J are TRBV6-5 and TRBJ2-7; 14 nucleotides align to TRBD2. Germline V gene data show CDR1 as MNHEY and CDR2 as SVGAGI. The CDR3 is 14 residues long. After removal of 7 bases from V and 7 bases from J, the junction contained 6 bases not matched to a gene. The CDR3 region is CASTGLAGDREQYF. The CDR3 DNA sequence: TGTGCCAGCACGGGACTAGCGGGAGATAGGGAGCAGTACTTC.

The rearrangement uses TRBV7-9 and TRBJ2-7; possible D gene TRBD2, 5 bases. CDR1 and CDR2 (germline): SEHNR, FQNEAQ (reference sequence). The CDR3 is 13 amino acids. Trimming cost V 3 bases and J 3 bases, with 9 bases left between them. CDR3 region: CASSFTAGYEQYF. The CDR3 DNA reads as TGTGCCAGCAGCTTTACTGCGGGCTACGAGCAGTACTTC.

The chain combines TRBV5-4 with TRBJ2-2, with unresolved D. V shed 0 bases and J shed 1 base, with 13 bases lying between them. There are 17 residues in the CDR3. Germline CDR1 SGHNT, CDR2 YYREEE (reference sequence). In nucleotides, the CDR3 is TGTGCCAGCAGCTTGGTATTCGTCGGCTTGAACACCGGGGAGCTGTTTTTT. The encoded protein is CASSLVFVGLNTGELFF.

The CDR3 nucleotides read TGTGCCAGCAGCTTGGTGGGACAGGGGCTATTGGAGACCCAGTACTTC. Translated, it gives CASSLVGQGLLETQYF. J is TRBJ2-5 and V is TRBV5-6, with 10 bases matching TRBD1. The V gene's germline CDR1 is SGHDT and CDR2 YYEEEE. The CDR3 loop spans 16 amino acids. With 0 bases clipped from V and 5 bases from J, the junction kept 7 bases outside the gene matches.

J is TRBJ1-2 and V is TRBV5-4, with 8 bases identical to TRBD1. The CDR3 covers 15 residues. CDR1 is SGHNT and CDR2 is YYREEE in the germline V gene (reference sequence). The V segment lost 4 bases and the J segment 3 bases; nucleotides outside the gene matches: 8. The CDR3 nucleotides are TGTGCCAGCAGCCCGAGGCAGGGGGCTTACTATGGCTACACCTTC. Its protein product is CASSPRQGAYYGYTF.

The chain joins TRBV2 to TRBJ2-2; 10 positions agree with TRBD2. The germline V gene encodes CDR1 SNHLY and CDR2 FYNNEI. The junction had 6 bases not matched to a gene; V was cut back by 3 bases and J by 8 bases. This CDR3 has 15 amino acids. This CDR3 reads CASSDGGLASGELFF. CDR3 coding DNA: TGTGCCAGCAGTGATGGGGGACTAGCGTCGGGGGAGCTGTTTTTT. Variable domain in full (rest from reference TRBV2 and TRBJ2-2): EPEVTQTPSHQVTQMGQEVILRCVPISNHLYFYWYRQILGQKVEFLVSFYNNEISEKSEIFDDQFSVERPDGSNFTLKIRSTKLEDSAMYFCASSDGGLASGELFFGEGSRLTVL.

The chain links TRBV19 to TRBJ1-5; 8 bases are shared with TRBD1. Looked up from germline, CDR1 is LNHDA and CDR2 is SQIVND (reference sequence). Losses at the gene ends were 4 bases for V and 7 bases for J; bases not matched to a gene: 6. This CDR3 is built from 14 residues. CDR3 residues: CASSTGQVIQPQHF. CDR3 coding DNA: TGTGCCAGTAGTACGGGACAGGTCATACAGCCCCAGCATTTT.

V is TRBV9 and J is TRBJ1-2; TRBD1 agrees at 7 bases. The CDR3 length is 14 residues. CDR1 and CDR2 from the germline V gene are SGDLS and YYNGEE. Trimming removed 0 bases from V and 2 bases from J; junction bases left unmatched: 1. The CDR3, as DNA: TGTGCCAGCAGCGTAGGAGGGGGCAACTATGGCTACACCTTC. Protein: CASSVGGGNYGYTF.

The V and J genes are TRBV30 and TRBJ2-7; the D gene is possibly TRBD1 (6 bases). Germline V CDR1 and CDR2: GTSNPN, SVGIG (reference sequence). V lost 0 bases, J lost 6 bases, and 12 bases lay in between. This CDR3 has 13 amino acids. CDR3 DNA: TGTGCCTGGAGTGTACAGGGATCCACCGAGCAGTACTTC. This sequence encodes CAWSVQGSTEQYF.

This clone was counted a single time. The rearrangement uses TRBV27 and TRBJ2-1; 9 nucleotides match TRBD1. This CDR3 comprises 13 residues. CDR1 is MNHEY and CDR2 is SMNVEV in the germline V gene (reference sequence). With V trimmed by 7 bases and J by 9 bases, 7 bases remained unmatched. CDR3 coding DNA: TGTGCCAGCAAGGGACAGGGACTGGCTGAGCAGTTCTTC. Translation: CASKGQGLAEQFF.

The CDR3 coding sequence is TGTGCCAGCAGTGGACTATACAATGAGCAGTTCTTC. Its translation: CASSGLYNEQFF. The rearrangement uses TRBV6-1 and TRBJ2-1; D might be TRBD2 (5 bases). Germline lookup yields CDR1 MNHNS and CDR2 SASEGT. CDR3 length: 12 amino acids. The V end was cut by 4 bases, the J end by 4 bases, with 5 bases between.